Presented here are 2 T cell receptor beta chains from one specimen sequenced in a study of T cell responses to AZD1222 COVID-19 vaccine. Using immunoSEQ multiplex PCR, the repertoire was profiled, and TCRdb retains in-frame clones only, with some absent. The sample holds roughly 110,000 clones, 87% seen once. The sample in question was peripheral blood, obtained on day 0 of AZD1222 vaccination. These receptors all come from an adult in good health.

The chain joins TRBV7-3 to TRBJ2-3; no clear D. CDR3 length equals 17 residues. The germline CDR1 and CDR2 sequences are SGHTA and FQGTGA. V was cut by 5 bases and J by 1 base, with 19 bases left in between. CDR3 nucleotides: TGTGCCAGCAGCCTAAGAGGCGCGGTAAGCGGCACAGATACGCAGTATTTT. Protein sequence: CASSLRGAVSGTDTQYF.

The V call is TRBV5-5, the J call TRBJ1-1, with 9 nucleotides matching TRBD1. This CDR3 contains 18 residues. CDR1 and CDR2 from the germline V gene are SGHKS and YYEKEE (reference sequence). J was trimmed by 0 bases and V by 4 bases; bases with no gene match: 13. CDR3 amino acids: CASSRLYRDRVVNTEAFF. CDR3 bases: TGTGCCAGCAGCCGATTATACCGGGACAGGGTGGTGAACACTGAAGCTTTCTTT.